The TCR beta chain under discussion was sequenced for a study of blood T cells in healthy people across ages. A second roughly 6 to 11 cycle PCR used barcoded and J-beta primers. TCRdb independently ran MiXCR on the 5' RACE reads; one entry per CDR3 protein. This repertoire shows about 700,000 distinct CDR3 sequences, approximately 31% found once; its top ten account for just over 15%. A note on this clonotype: Its target is unknown.

CDR3 size: 15 residues. Looked up from germline, CDR1 is SGHVS and CDR2 is FNYEAQ. With 1 base clipped from V and 7 bases from J, the junction kept 5 bases outside the gene matches. Study-wide results and limits: Diversity was higher, and naive CD4+ cells more numerous, in long-lived donors than in aged donors. Diversity estimated from one million T cells was considered an underestimate.

The sequenced sample consisted of blood. This chain uses TRBV7-6 with TRBJ1-4; TRBD1 agrees at 8 bases. The sequence was collected from a woman of 80 years or more in good health. This chain's CDR3 is CASSLETGEGEKLFF. The CDR3 nucleotides are TGTGCCAGCAGCTTAGAGACAGGGGAGGGTGAAAAACTGTTTTTT.